The clone carrying this TCR beta chain was counted only a few times. The antigen remains undetermined. With the Oncomine TCR Beta short-read assay, DNA from cultured CD4+ T cells was sequenced. MiXCR, run by TCRdb on the PCR reads, gives a single entry per CDR3 protein. The table has a few thousand distinct CDR3 sequences, approximately 35% seen once; the top ten hold over 65%. This sample is drawn from a study of vaccination and CD4 T cells after COVID-19. Background on the study: The stimulating agents, overlapping spike peptides, came from SARS-CoV-2, HCoV-NL63, HCoV-OC43 and HCoV-229E.

J lost 4 bases, V lost 4 bases, and 8 bases had no gene match. Germline values: CDR1 DFQATT, CDR2 SNEGSKA (reference sequence). The CDR3 consists of 15 residues. Treatment of the sample: roughly 10-day PBMC culture with coronavirus spike peptide pools or control peptides (ViraFEST assay). The unexposed donor provided CD4+ T cells, which were taken before the COVID-19 pandemic (2011-2018). Findings of the study overall: Looking at convalescent patients, 304 of their 307 vaccine-specific clones were spike mono-reactive.

The TCR originated in a human donor in good health. The sequenced sample consisted of CD4+ T cells from blood, cultured in vitro. The genes are TRBV20-1 and TRBJ2-1, with 9 positions matching TRBD2. CDR3 DNA sequence: TGCAGTGCTAAGGAAGGAGCGGGAGGTTACAATGAGCAGTTCTTC. Protein product: CSAKEGAGGYNEQFF.